The source of this T cell receptor beta chain is a study of CD8+ T cells in alopecia areata. Study as a whole: Treated patients were scored for severity by percent of scalp affected. Findings and limits, study-wide: The study found higher clonality in lesional than normal scalp, especially in alopecia totalis/universalis. Shared TCR sequences were less clear between patients than in mice, possibly partly from HLA diversity. Scalp sample sequencing also detects resident alphabeta T cells of normal skin.

Specified treatment: oral pan-JAK inhibitor, 5-10 mg twice daily. Once RNA had been extracted, it was reverse transcribed into cDNA to act as the sequencing template. The table came from immunoSEQ multiplex PCR; TCRdb's copy has only in-frame clones and leaves some out. The data hold 100,000 to 150,000 clones, with approximately 57% observed a single time. Germline-derived CDR1 and CDR2 are MGHRA and YSYEKL. The trim removed 4 bases at V and 2 bases at J, leaving 6 bases unmatched. The CDR3 loop spans 15 amino acids. To note about this clone: Its target is unknown.

The specimen was CD4+ T cells sorted from blood, collected at week 4, from a patient treated with tofacitinib. The gene calls are TRBV4-1 and TRBJ2-7, with 9 bases fitting TRBD1. This receptor was obtained from a human donor with alopecia areata. The CDR3 spells CASSLGQGSAYEQYF. The CDR3 bases are TGCGCCAGCAGCCTAGGACAGGGGTCGGCCTACGAGCAGTACTTC.